This T cell receptor (beta chain) originates from a study of T cells in Graves' hyperthyroidism and ophthalmopathy. Overall study findings and caveats: Most thyroid clonotypes that were expanded above 0.001 also turned up in blood.

Note on this clonotype: Its antigen is not identified.

The TCR beta CDR3 regions underwent amplification using RNA transcripts as the source. When the TCR CDR3 underwent first-round RT-PCR, the HTBI primer set was used. MiXCR was run by TCRdb on the multiplex PCR reads, yielding one entry per CDR3 protein. The profile covers about 530,000 distinct CDR3 sequences, with about 15% appearing a single time and 15% to 20% taken by the ten largest. Patients were excluded for uncontrolled infection, other autoimmune disease, pregnancy or lactation. The TCR originated in a woman under 30 with Graves' ophthalmopathy. The sample comprised blood.

The CDR3 spells CASSHPAGNTEAFF. CDR3 coding DNA: TGTGCCAGCAGCCACCCTGCCGGGAACACTGAAGCTTTCTTT. V is TRBV28 and J is TRBJ1-1; no clear D. CDR3 length: 14 amino acids. Germline CDR1 and CDR2: MDHEN and SYDVKM. Trimming left V 6 bases short and J 1 base short, with 12 bases between.